This T cell receptor beta chain was found in a study of Graves' ophthalmopathy and Graves' hyperthyroidism. Overall study context: Hyperthyroidism is called stable when no ophthalmopathy develops within 18 months of follow-up.

Germline V lookup: CDR1 SGHAT, CDR2 FQNNGV. The CDR3 length is 12 residues. V dropped 6 bases and J dropped 14 bases, with 17 bases sitting between them. Amplification of TCR beta CDR3 regions used RNA transcripts. An opening RT-PCR round employed HTBI primers and preceded a second-round multiplex PCR. Each CDR3 protein gets one entry after TCRdb re-called the multiplex PCR reads with MiXCR. The repertoire has 900,000 to 1,200,000 distinct CDR3 sequences, approximately 35% of them found once; the top ten carry roughly 10%. Study-wide findings and caveats: Ophthalmopathy progression was predicted with 70% to 71% sensitivity and roughly 72% specificity. The 13-signature model separated ophthalmopathy from stable hyperthyroidism at 85% to 90% sensitivity and about 80% specificity.

Concerning this clonotype: Its specificity is unknown.

Aged 18 to 65, hyperthyroidism patients had been newly diagnosed, with under 2 months' duration. The chain uses TRBV11-2 and TRBJ1-5; TRBD1 is a possible D gene (6 bases). Material for sequencing was peripheral blood or thyroid tissue (not recorded which). The TCR was taken from an adult man with Graves' hyperthyroidism. The CDR3, as DNA: TGTGCCAGCAGACGACAGGTGGACCACGAGCATTTT. Protein sequence: CASRRQVDHEHF.